The entry below gives a single TCR beta chain sequence along with its context. Its antigen is not identified. This specimen comes from a study of cytomegalovirus exposure and HLA in healthy donors. General study findings and limits: The study designated around 150 TCR beta chains cytomegalovirus-associated.

Vbeta (60) and Jbeta (13) primers were used in the PCR. Method: immunoSEQ multiplex PCR; TCRdb's copy keeps in-frame clones and lacks some. Among 160,000 or so clones, almost 80% were seen once, and the ten largest hold 5% to 8%. The germline V gene has CDR1 WNHNN and CDR2 SYGVQD (reference sequence). Germline trimming cut 5 bases from V and 5 bases from J; bases unmatched to any gene: 10. The CDR3 is made up of 15 amino acids. The TCR originated in a man aged 35-49 years in good health and CMV-seropositive. The sequenced sample consisted of PBMCs. The chain employs TRBV10-1 and TRBJ2-3, with TRBD2 matching 7 bases. The CDR3 protein is CASSYGGSREDTQYF. The CDR3 DNA is TGCGCCAGCAGTTACGGCGGGAGCCGTGAAGATACGCAGTATTTT.